This TCR beta chain was obtained from a study of monozygotic twins with inflammatory bowel disease. Every donor provided one blood sample measuring 2.5 ml. Each UMI, carrying a 6-nucleotide sample barcode, came from template switching. Both the TCRalpha cDNA and the TCRbeta cDNA were taken through two nested PCRs, lasting approximately 16 and 9 cycles. TCRdb reworked the 5' RACE reads into one entry per CDR3 protein, no DNA. Its clone listing holds about 380,000 distinct CDR3 sequences. Germline V gene sequence: CDR1 SGHRS, CDR2 YFSETQ. CDR3 length equals 17 residues. The chain couples TRBV5-1 to TRBJ2-1; with no DNA, the TCRdb D assignment of TRBD2 cannot be verified. This TCR came from a human donor with ulcerative colitis or Crohn's disease, or a healthy co-twin of an affected twin (not recorded which). The sequenced material came from blood. The CDR3 reads CASSLELAVSSYNEQFF.